One sample yielded the 17 T cell receptor beta chains listed below, sequenced in a study of blood T cell repertoires in COVID-19. The data were produced by immunoSEQ multiplex PCR, yet TCRdb's version contains in-frame clones alone and is incomplete. The sample includes roughly 100,000 clones, around nine tenths of them seen just once. Sequenced material: peripheral blood. The receptors derive from a human donor in a cohort sampled during active COVID-19.

The rearrangement uses TRBV7-9 and TRBJ1-2, with D hard to call. Trimming pared 3 bases from V and 5 bases from J, leaving 7 bases between. This CDR3 contains 12 residues. In germline, CDR1 is SEHNR, CDR2 FQNEAQ (reference sequence). The CDR3: CASSLGGYGYTF. The CDR3, as DNA: TGTGCCAGCAGCTTGGGCGGGTATGGCTACACCTTC.

The rearrangement links TRBV11-2 to TRBJ2-7; TRBD1 matches at 7 bases. V lost 1 base and J lost 12; bases outside the gene matches: 15. CDR1 is SGHAT and CDR2 is FQNNGV in the germline V gene. The CDR3 consists of 15 residues. The CDR3 DNA reads as TGTGCCAGCAGCTTAGCCCGGGGACAGTTCTTCACGCCGTACTTC. The encoded protein is CASSLARGQFFTPYF.

The CDR3 DNA reads TGTGCCAGCAGCCCCTGGGGGGGTAATTACGAGCAGTACTTC. Translated, it gives CASSPWGGNYEQYF. The genes are TRBV9 and TRBJ2-7; 7 positions match TRBD2. After removal of 4 bases from V and 4 bases from J, the junction contained 8 bases not matched to a gene. The CDR3 runs to 14 residues. Germline assignment: CDR1 SGDLS and CDR2 YYNGEE.

V and J are TRBV9 and TRBJ1-6; a possible D gene is TRBD1 (5 bases). Germline CDR1 SGDLS, CDR2 YYNGEE. V shed 0 bases and J shed 4 bases, with 14 bases lying between them. This CDR3 spans 17 amino acids. As DNA, the CDR3 is TGTGCCAGCAGCGTAGACCTAGGGGCCCATTATAATTCACCCCTCCACTTT. Protein product: CASSVDLGAHYNSPLHF.

V usage is TRBV6-2 or TRBV6-3 and J usage is TRBJ2-4; 7 bases line up with TRBD2. The junction had 1 base not matched to a gene; V was cut back by 2 bases and J by 0 bases. Germline assignment: CDR1 MNHEY and CDR2 SVGEGT. This CDR3 is 15 amino acids long. The CDR3 DNA is TGTGCCAGCAGTTACGGGGGGGTAGCCAAAAACATTCAGTACTTC. Its translation is CASSYGGVAKNIQYF.

This clone appeared once. The V call is TRBV7-2, the J call TRBJ2-5, with 15 nucleotides matching TRBD2. Germline V CDR1 and CDR2: SGHTA, FQGNSA. The CDR3 totals 16 residues. After removal of 5 bases from V and 4 bases from J, the junction contained 5 bases not matched to a gene. The CDR3 is CASSGGLAGGAETQYF. DNA of the CDR3: TGTGCCAGCAGCGGGGGACTAGCGGGAGGTGCAGAGACCCAGTACTTC.

The rearrangement links TRBV27 to TRBJ2-7; 9 bases are shared with TRBD2. Germline CDR1 MNHEY, CDR2 SMNVEV (reference sequence). Unmatched junction bases numbered 1, after V lost 3 bases and J lost 4 bases. The CDR3 contains 13 residues. CDR3 sequence reads: CASSFSGSYEQYF. CDR3 sequence (DNA): TGTGCCAGCAGTTTTAGCGGGAGTTACGAGCAGTACTTC.

The V gene is TRBV4-1, the J gene TRBJ2-5, with a weak D call TRBD1 (6 bases). This CDR3 has 16 residues. The V end lost 1 base, the J end lost 2 bases, and 14 bases lay between the germline ends. The germline CDR1 and CDR2 sequences are MGHRA and YSYEKL. The CDR3, as DNA: TGCGCCAGCAGCCAAGCCTGGACAGCCCAACAAGAGACCCAGTACTTC. Encoded protein: CASSQAWTAQQETQYF.

The chain carries TRBV6-5 and TRBJ2-7; 7 bases align to TRBD2. In germline, CDR1 is MNHEY, CDR2 SVGAGI. V shed 7 bases, J shed 2 bases, and the junction held 8 bases outside the gene matches. The CDR3 contains 14 residues. CDR3 protein: CASTRSSGPYEQYF. Here the CDR3 DNA reads TGTGCCAGCACCCGATCTAGCGGCCCCTACGAGCAGTACTTC.

In this sample, this clone turned up once. The rearrangement uses TRBV5-1 and TRBJ2-1; tentatively, D is TRBD1 (6 bases). The CDR3 contains 16 residues. Trimming removed 0 bases at V and 4 bases at J, with 14 bases between. Germline V gives CDR1 SGHRS, CDR2 YFSETQ. CDR3 region: CASSLAGTPPYNEQFF. CDR3 coding DNA: TGCGCCAGCAGCTTGGCCGGGACACCTCCTTACAATGAGCAGTTCTTC.

The chain carries TRBV7-2 and TRBJ1-1; the D gene is possibly TRBD1 (5 bases). Germline V gene data show CDR1 as SGHTA and CDR2 as FQGNSA. This CDR3 comprises 13 residues. Between the trimmed V and J ends, which lost 3 bases and 0 bases, there was a span of 5 bases. The CDR3 DNA reads as TGTGCCAGCAGCTTGGACATGAACACTGAAGCTTTCTTT. It encodes CASSLDMNTEAFF.

The chain is built from TRBV29-1 and TRBJ2-5; 9 bases match TRBD1. With 1 base clipped from V and 5 bases from J, the junction kept 8 bases outside the gene matches. This CDR3 contains 15 residues. Germline V lookup: CDR1 SQVTM, CDR2 ANQGSEA. CDR3 amino acids: CSVEGTGVWGETQYF. The CDR3 nucleotides read TGCAGCGTTGAAGGGACAGGGGTATGGGGGGAGACCCAGTACTTC.

The chain employs TRBV29-1 and TRBJ2-2, with 9 bases that match TRBD2. Germline V gene sequence: CDR1 SQVTM, CDR2 ANQGSEA. Trimming at V came to 4 bases and at J to 6 bases, leaving 3 bases not matched to a gene. The CDR3 has 13 amino acids. The CDR3 DNA sequence: TGCAGCGTTGTCGCGGGAGGGGCCGGGGAGCTGTTTTTT. As protein: CSVVAGGAGELFF.

The chain joins TRBV29-1 to TRBJ2-3; D is perhaps TRBD2 (6 bases). V was shortened by 4 bases and J by 2 bases, with 10 bases between the two germline ends. Germline V gene lookup returns CDR1 SQVTM and CDR2 ANQGSEA. CDR3 length: 13 residues. CDR3 sequence (DNA): TGCAGCGTTGCTAGCGCCCTCACAGATACGCAGTATTTT. Amino acids: CSVASALTDTQYF.

The chain combines TRBV5-1 with TRBJ2-1; 8 nucleotides align to TRBD2. The CDR3 spans 14 residues. The germline V gene has CDR1 SGHRS and CDR2 YFSETQ. V lost 2 bases to trimming and J lost 3 bases; unmatched junction nucleotides: 1. CDR3 protein: CASSLAGVYNEQFF. CDR3 bases: TGCGCCAGCAGCTTAGCGGGAGTCTACAATGAGCAGTTCTTC.

In its sample, this clone was seen a few times. CDR3 DNA: TGTGCCAGCAGCAAATTCAGACAACTGGAGCCCCAGCATTTT. Translated, it gives CASSKFRQLEPQHF. The chain carries TRBV21-1 and TRBJ1-5; TRBD1 reflects the table's D call only, with no check against the DNA. TRBV21-1 is noted as a pseudogene. This CDR3 has 14 amino acids.

The rearrangement links TRBV7-9 to TRBJ2-5, with TRBD2 matching 9 bases. V lost 3 bases and J lost 2; bases outside the gene matches: 1. Per germline, CDR1 SEHNR and CDR2 FQNEAQ (reference sequence). The CDR3 is 14 residues long. The chain's CDR3 is CASSFTSGQETQYF. DNA for the CDR3: TGTGCCAGCAGCTTCACTAGCGGGCAAGAGACCCAGTACTTC.